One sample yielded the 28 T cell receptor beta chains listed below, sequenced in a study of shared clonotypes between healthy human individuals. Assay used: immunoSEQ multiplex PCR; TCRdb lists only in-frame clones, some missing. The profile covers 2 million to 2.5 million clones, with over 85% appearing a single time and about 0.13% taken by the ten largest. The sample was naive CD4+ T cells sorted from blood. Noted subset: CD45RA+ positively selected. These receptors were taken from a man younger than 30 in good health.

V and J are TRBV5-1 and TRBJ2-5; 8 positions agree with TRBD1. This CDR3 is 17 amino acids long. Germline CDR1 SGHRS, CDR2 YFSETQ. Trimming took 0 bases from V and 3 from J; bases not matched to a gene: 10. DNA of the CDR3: TGCGCCAGCAGCTTGGTCGTGGACAGGGTGGGTAAAGAGACCCAGTACTTC. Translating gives CASSLVVDRVGKETQYF.

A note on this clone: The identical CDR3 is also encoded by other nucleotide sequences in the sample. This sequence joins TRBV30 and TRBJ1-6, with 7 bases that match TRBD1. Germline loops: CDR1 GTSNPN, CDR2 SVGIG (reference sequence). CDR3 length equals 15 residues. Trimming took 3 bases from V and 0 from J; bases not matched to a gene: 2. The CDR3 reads CAWSPGGSYNSPLHF. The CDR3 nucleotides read TGTGCCTGGAGCCCAGGGGGCTCCTATAATTCACCCCTCCACTTT. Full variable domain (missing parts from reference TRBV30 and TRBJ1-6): SQTIHQWPATLVQPVGSPLSLECTVEGTSNPNLYWYRQAAGRGLQLLFYSVGIGQISSEVPQNLSASRPQDRQFILSSKKLLLSDSGFYLCAWSPGGSYNSPLHFGNGTRLTVT.

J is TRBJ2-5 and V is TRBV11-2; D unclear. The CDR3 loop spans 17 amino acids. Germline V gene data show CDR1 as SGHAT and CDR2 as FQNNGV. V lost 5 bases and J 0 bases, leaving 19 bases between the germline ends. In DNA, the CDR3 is TGTGCCAGCAGCGTGAACCGGACGGTACTGTACCAAGAGACCCAGTACTTC. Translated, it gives CASSVNRTVLYQETQYF.

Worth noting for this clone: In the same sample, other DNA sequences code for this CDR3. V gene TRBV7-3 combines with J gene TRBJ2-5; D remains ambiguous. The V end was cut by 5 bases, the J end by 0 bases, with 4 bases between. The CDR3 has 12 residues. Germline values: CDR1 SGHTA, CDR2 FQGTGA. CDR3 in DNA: TGTGCCAGCAGCCCGTACCAAGAGACCCAGTACTTC. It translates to CASSPYQETQYF.

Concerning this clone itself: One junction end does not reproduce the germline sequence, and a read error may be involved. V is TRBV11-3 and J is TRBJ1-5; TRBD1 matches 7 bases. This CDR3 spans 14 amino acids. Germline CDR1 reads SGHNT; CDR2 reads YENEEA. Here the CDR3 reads CASTLGGSNQPQHF. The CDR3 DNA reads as TGTGCCAGCACCTTAGGGGGCTCGAATCAGCCCCAGCATTTT.

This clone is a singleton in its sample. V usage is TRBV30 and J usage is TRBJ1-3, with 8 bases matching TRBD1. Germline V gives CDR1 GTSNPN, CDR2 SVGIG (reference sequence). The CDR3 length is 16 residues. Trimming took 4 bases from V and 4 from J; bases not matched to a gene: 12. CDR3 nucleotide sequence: TGTGCCTGGATAAAGCGGGGACAGGTGATGGGAAACACCATATATTTT. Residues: CAWIKRGQVMGNTIYF.

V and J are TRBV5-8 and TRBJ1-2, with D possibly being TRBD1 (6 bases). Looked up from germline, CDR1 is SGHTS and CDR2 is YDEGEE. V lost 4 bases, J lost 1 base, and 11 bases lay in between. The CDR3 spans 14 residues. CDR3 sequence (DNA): TGTGCCAGCAGCCCCTGGACAGTTAACTATGGCTACACCTTC. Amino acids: CASSPWTVNYGYTF.

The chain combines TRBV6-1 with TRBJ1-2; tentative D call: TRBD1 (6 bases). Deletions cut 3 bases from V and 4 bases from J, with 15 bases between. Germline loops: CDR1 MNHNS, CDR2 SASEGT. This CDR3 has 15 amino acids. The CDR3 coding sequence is TGTGCCAGCAGTGAGAAGGGCAGGGGAGTCTATGGCTACACCTTC. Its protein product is CASSEKGRGVYGYTF.

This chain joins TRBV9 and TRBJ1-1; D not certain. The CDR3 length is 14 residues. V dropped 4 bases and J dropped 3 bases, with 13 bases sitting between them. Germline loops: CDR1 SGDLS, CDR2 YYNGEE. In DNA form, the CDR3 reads TGTGCCAGCAGCTCAGCGCGGAGGGACACTGAAGCTTTCTTT. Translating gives CASSSARRDTEAFF. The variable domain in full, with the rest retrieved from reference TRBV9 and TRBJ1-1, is DSGVTQTPKHLITATGQRVTLRCSPRSGDLSVYWYQQSLDQGLQFLIQYYNGEERAKGNILERFSAQQFPDLHSELNLSSLELGDSALYFCASSSARRDTEAFFGQGTRLTVV.

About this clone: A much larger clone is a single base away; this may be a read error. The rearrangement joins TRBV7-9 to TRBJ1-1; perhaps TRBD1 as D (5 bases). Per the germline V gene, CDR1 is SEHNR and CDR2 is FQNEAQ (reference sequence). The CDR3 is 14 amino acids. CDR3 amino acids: CASSSGRENTVAFF. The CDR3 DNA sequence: TGTGCCAGCAGCTCCGGCAGGGAGAACACTGTAGCTTTCTTT.

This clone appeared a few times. The CDR3 is CAWSVLEDSPLHF. In DNA, the CDR3 is TGTGCCTGGAGTGTACTGGAGGATTCACCCCTCCACTTT. V gene TRBV30 combines with J gene TRBJ1-6, with no clear D. CDR1 is GTSNPN, CDR2 SVGIG, per germline (reference sequence). CDR3 length: 13 amino acids. V lost 0 bases, J lost 8 bases, and 8 bases lay in between.

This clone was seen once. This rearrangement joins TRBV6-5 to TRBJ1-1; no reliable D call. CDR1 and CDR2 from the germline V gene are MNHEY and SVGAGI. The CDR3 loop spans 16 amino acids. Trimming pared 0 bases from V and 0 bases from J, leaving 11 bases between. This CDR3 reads CASSYSGSVLNTEAFF. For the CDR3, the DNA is TGTGCCAGCAGTTACTCGGGCAGCGTCCTGAACACTGAAGCTTTCTTT.

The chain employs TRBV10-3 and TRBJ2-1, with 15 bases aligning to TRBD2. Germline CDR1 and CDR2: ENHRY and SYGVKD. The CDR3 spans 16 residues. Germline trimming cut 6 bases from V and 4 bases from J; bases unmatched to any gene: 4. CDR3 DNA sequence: TGTGCCATCAGAGAAGGACTAGCGGGGGGGTACAATGAGCAGTTCTTC. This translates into CAIREGLAGGYNEQFF.

CDR3: CASTKSGTGGSSGYTF. The CDR3 DNA is TGTGCCAGCACCAAATCCGGGACAGGGGGATCGAGCGGCTACACCTTC. The rearrangement links TRBV13 to TRBJ1-2; 11 bases map to TRBD1. Per germline, CDR1 PRHDT and CDR2 FYEKMQ (reference sequence). The V gene end was trimmed by 7 bases and the J gene end by 8 bases; junction bases not matched to a gene: 15. This CDR3 has 16 amino acids.

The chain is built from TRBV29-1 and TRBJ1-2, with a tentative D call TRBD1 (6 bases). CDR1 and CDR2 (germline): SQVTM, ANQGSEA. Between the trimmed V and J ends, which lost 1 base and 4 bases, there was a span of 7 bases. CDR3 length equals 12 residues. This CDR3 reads CSVEGTAYGYTF. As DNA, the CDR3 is TGCAGCGTTGAAGGGACAGCCTATGGCTACACCTTC.

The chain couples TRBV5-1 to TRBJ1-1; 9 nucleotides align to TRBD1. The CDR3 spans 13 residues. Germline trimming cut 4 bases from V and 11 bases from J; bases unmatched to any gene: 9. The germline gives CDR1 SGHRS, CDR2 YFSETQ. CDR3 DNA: TGCGCCAGCAGCGGGGGACAGGGTCGAGATGCTTTCTTT. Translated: CASSGGQGRDAFF.

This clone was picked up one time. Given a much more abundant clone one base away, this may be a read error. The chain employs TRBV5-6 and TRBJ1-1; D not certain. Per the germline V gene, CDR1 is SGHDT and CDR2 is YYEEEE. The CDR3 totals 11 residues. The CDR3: CASSLGPEALF. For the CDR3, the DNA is TGTGCCAGCAGCTTGGGGCCAGAAGCTCTCTTT.

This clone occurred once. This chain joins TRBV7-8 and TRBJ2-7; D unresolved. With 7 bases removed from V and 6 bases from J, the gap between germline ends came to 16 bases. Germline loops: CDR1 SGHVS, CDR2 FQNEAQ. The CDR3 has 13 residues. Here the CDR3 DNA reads TGTGCCAGCACCACCGGGTCGCTCTCCGAGCAGTACTTC. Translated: CASTTGSLSEQYF.

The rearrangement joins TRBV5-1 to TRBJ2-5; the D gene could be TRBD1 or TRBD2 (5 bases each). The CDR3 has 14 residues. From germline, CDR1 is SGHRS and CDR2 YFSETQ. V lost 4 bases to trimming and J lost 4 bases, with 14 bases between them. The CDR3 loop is CASSLSTGRETQYF. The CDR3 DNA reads TGCGCCAGCAGCCTGTCTACGGGGCGAGAGACCCAGTACTTC.

CDR3 sequence: CASSSLLGANYGYTF. DNA for the CDR3: TGTGCCAGCAGTTCCCTCCTGGGAGCTAACTATGGCTACACCTTC. This chain joins TRBV6-5 and TRBJ1-2, with D uncertain. This CDR3 is 15 amino acids long. Germline V gene lookup returns CDR1 MNHEY and CDR2 SVGAGI. V was trimmed by 4 bases and J by 0 bases, leaving 12 bases between them.

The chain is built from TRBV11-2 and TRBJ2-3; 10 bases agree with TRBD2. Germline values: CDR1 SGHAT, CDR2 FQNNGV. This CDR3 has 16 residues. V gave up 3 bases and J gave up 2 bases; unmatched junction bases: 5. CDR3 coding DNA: TGTGCCAGCAGCTTCCTAGCGGGAGCGGTCACAGATACGCAGTATTTT. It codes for CASSFLAGAVTDTQYF. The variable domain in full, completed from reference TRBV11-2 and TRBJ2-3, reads EAGVAQSPRYKIIEKRQSVAFWCNPISGHATLYWYQQILGQGPKLLIQFQNNGVVDDSQLPKDRFSAERLKGVDSTLKIQPAKLEDSAVYLCASSFLAGAVTDTQYFGPGTRLTVL.

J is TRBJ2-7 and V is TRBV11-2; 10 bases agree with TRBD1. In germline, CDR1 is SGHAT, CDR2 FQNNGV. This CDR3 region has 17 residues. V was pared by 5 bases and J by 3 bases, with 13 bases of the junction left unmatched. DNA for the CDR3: TGTGCCAGCAGCAACATACGGGACAGGGGTAAGGACTACGAGCAGTACTTC. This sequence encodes CASSNIRDRGKDYEQYF.

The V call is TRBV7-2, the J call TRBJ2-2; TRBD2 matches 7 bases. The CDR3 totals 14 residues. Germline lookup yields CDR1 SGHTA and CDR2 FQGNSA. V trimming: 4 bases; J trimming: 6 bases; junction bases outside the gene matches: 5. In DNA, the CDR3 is TGTGCCAGCAGCTCAGGACTAGTGGCCGGGGAGCTGTTTTTT. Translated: CASSSGLVAGELFF.

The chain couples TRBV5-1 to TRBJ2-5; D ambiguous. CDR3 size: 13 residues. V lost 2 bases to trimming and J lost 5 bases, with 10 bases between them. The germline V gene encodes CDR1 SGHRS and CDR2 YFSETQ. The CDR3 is CASSFLGPETQYF. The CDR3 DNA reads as TGCGCCAGCAGCTTCTTAGGTCCGGAGACCCAGTACTTC.

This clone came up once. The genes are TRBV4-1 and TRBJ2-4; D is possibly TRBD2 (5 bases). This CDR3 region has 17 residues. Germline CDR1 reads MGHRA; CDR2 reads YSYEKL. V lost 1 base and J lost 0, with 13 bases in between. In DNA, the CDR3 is TGCGCCAGCAGCCAAGGAAGAATAGGACTAGCCAAAAACATTCAGTACTTC. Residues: CASSQGRIGLAKNIQYF.

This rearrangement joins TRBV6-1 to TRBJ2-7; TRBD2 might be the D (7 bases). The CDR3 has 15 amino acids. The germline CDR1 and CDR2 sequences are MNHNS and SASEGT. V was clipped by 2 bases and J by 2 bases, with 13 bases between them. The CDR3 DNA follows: TGTGCCAGCAGTGAATGGGGGGGCTTAACCTACGAGCAGTACTTC. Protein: CASSEWGGLTYEQYF.

The CDR3 here is CASTPGLAGGETQYF. The CDR3 coding sequence is TGTGCCAGCACCCCTGGACTAGCGGGGGGAGAGACCCAGTACTTC. J is TRBJ2-5 and V is TRBV6-6; 14 bases match TRBD2. Trimming cost V 7 bases and J 4 bases; bases outside gene matches: 5. Germline CDR1 and CDR2: MNHNY and SVGAGI (reference sequence). The CDR3 is made up of 15 amino acids.

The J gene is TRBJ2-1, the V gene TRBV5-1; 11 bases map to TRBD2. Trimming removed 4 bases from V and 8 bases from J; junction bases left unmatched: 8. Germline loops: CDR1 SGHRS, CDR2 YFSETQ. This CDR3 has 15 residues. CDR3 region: CASSPTSGSSYEQFF. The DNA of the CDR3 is TGCGCCAGCAGCCCAACTAGCGGGAGTAGCTATGAGCAGTTCTTC.